Listed here are 31 T cell receptor beta chains from one sample, sequenced in a study of Graves' ophthalmopathy and Graves' hyperthyroidism. Amplified TCR beta CDR3 regions were obtained using RNA transcripts as template. Following a first-round RT-PCR that used HTBI primers, a second-round multiplex PCR was carried out. Each CDR3 protein gets one entry after TCRdb re-called the multiplex PCR reads with MiXCR. The sample contains some 350,000 distinct CDR3 sequences, about a sixth of which appear only once. Material: peripheral blood. The receptor source for this set is an adult woman with stable Graves' hyperthyroidism.

This clonotype has a count of ten or more. The rearrangement uses TRBV12-3 or TRBV12-4 and TRBJ1-2, with TRBD1 matching over 12 bases. Germline trimming cut 4 bases from V and 6 bases from J; bases unmatched to any gene: 6. There are 15 residues in the CDR3. CDR3 region: CASSSSGTGGDGYTF. The CDR3, as DNA: TGTGCCAGCAGTTCCTCCGGGACAGGGGGCGATGGCTACACCTTC.

This clonotype came up many times. The V gene is TRBV28, the J gene TRBJ2-7; weak D call: TRBD1 (5 bases). Germline CDR1 is MDHEN and CDR2 is SYDVKM. V gave up 3 bases and J gave up 2 bases, with 11 bases separating them. The CDR3 sequence is 14 residues long. The CDR3 DNA follows: TGTGCCAGCAGTTTTAGGACAACCCCCTACGAGCAGTACTTC. Its protein is CASSFRTTPYEQYF.

This clonotype came up many times. The V call is TRBV19, the J call TRBJ2-7; 9 bases map to TRBD2. V was clipped by 2 bases and J by 0 bases; unmatched bases: 2. The CDR3 totals 15 residues. Germline V gives CDR1 LNHDA, CDR2 SQIVND (reference sequence). CDR3 nucleotide sequence: TGTGCCAGTAGTATAAGCGGGAGGAGCTCCTACGAGCAGTACTTC. Its translation: CASSISGRSSYEQYF.

A note on this clonotype: In this CDR3 the conserved last residue, phenylalanine or tryptophan, is missing, so a read error is likely. This CDR3 is CASSYPGVGDTEAFL. CDR3 in DNA: TGTGCCAGCAGTTACCCAGGGGTTGGGGACACTGAAGCTTTCCTT. The J gene is TRBJ1-1, the V gene TRBV6-5; D possibly corresponds to TRBD1 (6 bases). V was pared by 2 bases and J by 3 bases, with 13 bases between. Per germline, CDR1 MNHEY and CDR2 SVGAGI. This CDR3 has 15 amino acids.

This clonotype was observed a handful of times. The chain carries TRBV20-1 and TRBJ2-7; 8 nucleotides agree with TRBD2. The germline CDR1 and CDR2 sequences are DFQATT and SNEGSKA (reference sequence). Losses at the gene ends were 5 bases for V and 4 bases for J; bases not matched to a gene: 25. The CDR3 loop spans 19 amino acids. CDR3 sequence reads: CSAGGTTGFTAGVSYEQYF. The DNA for the CDR3 is TGCAGTGCTGGGGGGACTACAGGGTTTACAGCGGGAGTTTCTTACGAGCAGTACTTC.

This clonotype was picked up many times. At one end the junction does not follow the germline gene, possibly because of a read error. The CDR3 spells CASSLLRSGGKLFF. The CDR3 region has the DNA TGTGCCAGCAGCTTGCTAAGGTCGGGCGGGAAGCTGTTTTTT. The genes are TRBV11-2 and TRBJ2-2; D perhaps matches TRBD2 (6 bases). Germline V gives CDR1 SGHAT, CDR2 FQNNGV. This CDR3 has 14 amino acids.

Relative to its sample, this clonotype is medium-sized. The chain is built from TRBV12-3 or TRBV12-4 and TRBJ1-5, with D perhaps TRBD1 (5 bases). The V gene lost 3 bases and the J gene lost 1 base, with 7 bases spanning the gap. This CDR3 has 14 residues. CDR3 amino acids: CASSLGGSNQPQHF. In DNA, the CDR3 is TGTGCCAGCAGTTTGGGGGGGAGCAATCAGCCCCAGCATTTT.

There are many counts of this clonotype. The CDR3 DNA reads TGCAGTGCTACCCCGGGGACACTCTACGAGCAGTACTTC. Translation: CSATPGTLYEQYF. The chain combines TRBV20-1 with TRBJ2-7; D is perhaps TRBD1 (6 bases). Germline assignment: CDR1 DFQATT and CDR2 SNEGSKA (reference sequence). Deletions cut 4 bases from V and 3 bases from J, with 13 bases between. The CDR3 length is 13 residues.

The gene calls are TRBV12-3 or TRBV12-4 and TRBJ1-1; D might be TRBD1 (6 bases). CDR3 length: 15 amino acids. The V end lost 4 bases, the J end lost 4 bases, and 16 bases lay between the germline ends. The CDR3 nucleotides are TGTGCCAGCAGTTGGGGGCCGGTTAGCGCCACTGAAGCTTTCTTT. Translation: CASSWGPVSATEAFF.

Many counts were recorded for this clonotype. This chain joins TRBV28 and TRBJ2-7, with a weak D call TRBD2 (7 bases). The CDR3 length is 12 residues. V shed 7 bases and J shed 6 bases, with 13 bases lying between them. The germline V gene has CDR1 MDHEN and CDR2 SYDVKM. The CDR3 loop is CASTRGGAEQYF. The CDR3 coding sequence is TGTGCCAGCACAAGGGGGGGAGCCGAGCAGTACTTC.

This clonotype was recorded once. A much larger clone is a single base away; this may be a read error. This sequence joins TRBV9 and TRBJ2-2; 8 bases map to TRBD2. This CDR3 is 17 amino acids long. CDR1 is SGDLS, CDR2 YYNGEE, per germline. With 3 bases clipped from V and 7 bases from J, the junction kept 14 bases outside the gene matches. The CDR3 reads CASSDQGLVLGGGELFF. The CDR3 nucleotides are TGTGCCAGCAGCGATCAGGGACTAGTCCTGGGTGGCGGGGAGCTGTTTTTT.

V gene TRBV4-1 combines with J gene TRBJ2-5; 15 nucleotides align to TRBD2. V was pared by 0 bases and J by 5 bases, with 7 bases of the junction left unmatched. Germline CDR1 reads MGHRA; CDR2 reads YSYEKL. This CDR3 is built from 18 residues. DNA for the CDR3: TGCGCCAGCAGCCAAGATAGGAGGACTAGCGGGAGGGTCGAGACCCAGTACTTC. Encoded protein: CASSQDRRTSGRVETQYF.

This clonotype was seen ten or more times. V usage is TRBV28 and J usage is TRBJ2-7; the D gene is possibly TRBD1 (6 bases). Trimming took 3 bases from V and 4 from J, leaving 10 bases between them. This CDR3 is built from 13 residues. Germline CDR1 and CDR2: MDHEN and SYDVKM. Here the CDR3 reads CASSFSQGYEQYF. CDR3 sequence (DNA): TGTGCCAGCAGTTTCTCACAGGGTTACGAGCAGTACTTC.

In its sample, this clonotype was seen a few times. CDR3 region: CASSLDSGRSQETQYF. CDR3 DNA: TGTGCCAGCAGCCTTGATAGCGGGAGAAGTCAAGAGACCCAGTACTTC. The chain carries TRBV9 and TRBJ2-5; TRBD2 matches at 9 bases. This CDR3 region has 16 residues. CDR1 and CDR2 from the germline V gene are SGDLS and YYNGEE. V lost 4 bases to trimming and J lost 2 bases; unmatched junction nucleotides: 9.

This clonotype was counted a few times. The V gene is TRBV14, the J gene TRBJ1-1; D is uncertain. In germline, CDR1 is SGHDN, CDR2 FVKESK. The V end lost 3 bases, the J end lost 1 base, and 15 bases lay between the germline ends. The CDR3 is made up of 16 amino acids. The CDR3 reads CASSHQLLTQNTEAFF. In DNA, the CDR3 is TGTGCCAGCAGCCATCAACTTCTAACACAGAACACTGAAGCTTTCTTT.

The V gene is TRBV4-2, the J gene TRBJ1-2; D is undetermined. The CDR3 loop spans 14 amino acids. Trimming pared 0 bases from V and 3 bases from J, leaving 8 bases between. Germline CDR1 is LGHNA and CDR2 is YNFKEQ. This CDR3 is CASSQDRIDYGYTF. In DNA, the CDR3 is TGTGCCAGCAGCCAAGATAGGATAGACTATGGCTACACCTTC.

This clonotype appeared a few times. At one end the junction does not follow the germline gene, possibly because of a read error. The chain combines TRBV7-2 with TRBJ1-2; 8 nucleotides align to TRBD1. The CDR3 is 15 amino acids. Per the germline V gene, CDR1 is SGHTA and CDR2 is FQGNSA. In nucleotides, the CDR3 is TGTGCCAGCAGCCTAGGACAGGGACTCTCCTATGGCCACACCTTC. It specifies CASSLGQGLSYGHTF.

This clonotype was detected many times. This chain joins TRBV13 and TRBJ1-3, with D maybe TRBD1 (5 bases). Trimming pared 8 bases from V and 0 bases from J, leaving 14 bases between. This CDR3 has 15 residues. The germline CDR1 and CDR2 sequences are PRHDT and FYEKMQ (reference sequence). CDR3 sequence (DNA): TGTGCCAGCTCCCCAGGGTATTTCTCTGGAAACACCATATATTTT. It yields the protein CASSPGYFSGNTIYF. Together with reference TRBV13 and TRBJ1-3, the CDR3 gives the full variable domain: AAGVIQSPRHLIKEKRETATLKCYPIPRHDTVYWYQQGPGQDPQFLISFYEKMQSDKGSIPDRFSAQQFSDYHSELNMSSLELGDSALYFCASSPGYFSGNTIYFGEGSWLTVV.

The genes are TRBV12-3 or TRBV12-4 and TRBJ1-5; D gene ambiguous. This CDR3 has 12 amino acids. V dropped 8 bases and J dropped 2 bases, with 7 bases sitting between them. The CDR3 nucleotides are TGTGCCAGCTTGGAGGGCAATCAGCCCCAGCATTTT. Translating gives CASLEGNQPQHF.

V usage is TRBV10-3 and J usage is TRBJ2-7, with TRBD1 matching over 8 bases. This CDR3 spans 15 amino acids. From germline, CDR1 is ENHRY and CDR2 SYGVKD. Losses at the gene ends were 4 bases for V and 1 base for J; bases not matched to a gene: 6. The CDR3 reads CAISGPGQGSYEQYF. Written as DNA, the CDR3 is TGTGCCATCAGTGGGCCTGGACAGGGTTCCTACGAGCAGTACTTC.

This clonotype was seen only a few times. The genes are TRBV27 and TRBJ2-2; 8 bases are a match to TRBD2. CDR1 and CDR2 (germline): MNHEY, SMNVEV (reference sequence). Germline trimming cut 7 bases from V and 0 bases from J; bases unmatched to any gene: 10. The CDR3 spans 17 residues. The CDR3 loop is CASMPRGGAANTGELFF. CDR3 in DNA: TGTGCCAGCATGCCCCGGGGGGGGGCGGCGAACACCGGGGAGCTGTTTTTT.

V is TRBV19 and J is TRBJ1-1, with D possibly TRBD1 on 6 matching bases. This CDR3 is 17 amino acids long. With 3 bases removed from V and 1 base from J, the gap between germline ends came to 18 bases. Germline lookup yields CDR1 LNHDA and CDR2 SQIVND (reference sequence). In nucleotides, the CDR3 is TGTGCCAGTAGTATTGCGCTGACAGGAATGGGGAACACTGAAGCTTTCTTT. Its translation: CASSIALTGMGNTEAFF.

This clonotype was detected ten times or more. The chain links TRBV7-2 to TRBJ2-7; possibly TRBD1 or TRBD2 for D (7 bases each). This CDR3 has 15 residues. Germline V CDR1 and CDR2: SGHTA, FQGNSA. The V and J ends lost 5 bases and 1 base respectively, with 15 bases between them. For the CDR3, the DNA is TGTGCCAGCAGCCAGGGGGGACTATTGTCCTACGAGCAGTACTTC. It translates to CASSQGGLLSYEQYF. Filled out from reference TRBV7-2 and TRBJ2-7, the complete variable domain reads GAGVSQSPSNKVTEKGKDVELRCDPISGHTALYWYRQSLGQGLEFLIYFQGNSAPDKSGLPSDRFSAERTGGSVSTLTIQRTQQEDSAVYLCASSQGGLLSYEQYFGPGTRLTVT.

This clonotype appeared many times. The J gene is TRBJ1-5, the V gene TRBV27; the match to TRBD1 covers 8 bases. The CDR3 is made up of 17 amino acids. Germline V gene lookup returns CDR1 MNHEY and CDR2 SMNVEV (reference sequence). Unmatched junction bases numbered 7, after V lost 3 bases and J lost 0 bases. CDR3 sequence reads: CASSFPVTGDSNQPQHF. The CDR3 DNA follows: TGTGCCAGCAGTTTTCCCGTGACAGGGGATAGCAATCAGCCCCAGCATTTT.

This clonotype was detected ten times or more. This rearrangement joins TRBV20-1 to TRBJ2-7; TRBD2 aligns across 11 bases. The length of the CDR3 is 16 residues. Trimming cost V 1 base and J 5 bases; bases outside gene matches: 10. Germline assignment: CDR1 DFQATT and CDR2 SNEGSKA (reference sequence). CDR3 in DNA: TGCAGTGCTAGAGGACCTCGGCTAGCGGGAGGCCACGAGCAGTACTTC. It encodes CSARGPRLAGGHEQYF.

This clonotype was counted a few times. V and J are TRBV3-1 and TRBJ2-7, with a possible D match to TRBD2 (6 bases). Trimming left V 0 bases short and J 6 bases short, with 21 bases between. Germline CDR1 and CDR2: LGHDT and YNNKEL (reference sequence). This CDR3 spans 17 amino acids. This CDR3 reads CASSQEDSGPRFGEQYF. For the CDR3, the DNA is TGTGCCAGCAGCCAAGAAGATAGCGGACCCCGTTTTGGCGAGCAGTACTTC.

This chain uses TRBV18 with TRBJ2-2, with D possibly TRBD2 on 5 matching bases. Germline V gene data show CDR1 as KGHSH and CDR2 as LQKENI. Trimming removed 6 bases at V and 5 bases at J, with 16 bases between. The CDR3 is made up of 15 amino acids. The CDR3: CASSQLGIPTGELFF. The CDR3 coding sequence is TGTGCCAGCTCGCAACTCGGGATTCCTACCGGGGAGCTGTTTTTT.

In this sample, this clonotype turned up many times. DNA of the CDR3: TGTGCCAGCAGTTTGGGAACGCCGTACGACGAGCAGTACTTC. It codes for CASSLGTPYDEQYF. The chain carries TRBV28 and TRBJ2-7; D unresolved. V shed 3 bases and J shed 5 bases, with 14 bases lying between them. Germline V gene data show CDR1 as MDHEN and CDR2 as SYDVKM. The CDR3 has 14 amino acids.

Many counts were recorded for this clonotype. The chain carries TRBV24-1 and TRBJ2-5; 10 bases match TRBD1. The germline CDR1 and CDR2 sequences are KGHDR and SFDVKD. CDR3 size: 16 residues. The ends lost 4 bases at V and 4 bases at J; junction bases unmatched: 8. CDR3 coding DNA: TGTGCCACCAGTGACCGGACAGGGGGAGGTCGAGAGACCCAGTACTTC. This encodes CATSDRTGGGRETQYF.

This clonotype was counted many times. The rearrangement links TRBV28 to TRBJ1-3; unclear D gene. There are 13 residues in the CDR3. Germline V gene lookup returns CDR1 MDHEN and CDR2 SYDVKM. Trimming removed 1 base from V and 2 bases from J, with 3 bases in between. The CDR3 loop is CASSLLAGNTIYF. For the CDR3, the DNA is TGTGCCAGCAGTTTATTGGCTGGAAACACCATATATTTT.

This clonotype was counted many times. The V call is TRBV6-1, the J call TRBJ2-3, with a tentative D call TRBD1 (6 bases). CDR1 and CDR2 (germline): MNHNS, SASEGT. Trimming took off 4 bases at V and 6 bases at J, with 11 bases between the two ends. The CDR3 spans 13 residues. Here the CDR3 reads CASSAQGYDTQYF. CDR3 in DNA: TGTGCCAGCAGTGCCCAGGGGTACGATACGCAGTATTTT.